This T cell receptor (beta chain) came from a study of response to subunit inactivated influenza vaccine listed by TCRdb under 2018. About the full investigation: Deep quantitative profiling of the T cell receptor repertoire was used in the study to follow responses to a trivalent subunit inactivated influenza vaccine.

According to the germline V gene, CDR1 reads SGHRS and CDR2 reads YFSETQ. The CDR3 runs 14 residues from the cysteine to the phenylalanine. CDR3 DNA is the only sequence kept; it has 42 bases, read in frame from the first base. V and J lose 0 bases and 3 bases, and a span of 10 bases separates them. The method was RT-PCR. The sample was run on an Illumina HiSeq 2500. In TCRdb, the public reads were trimmed at Q25 with fastp and aligned with MiXCR, with productive beta chains retained. Duplicate CDR3 protein sequences are folded into a single record with the most common DNA and genes. The sample contains 650,000 to 700,000 distinct CDR3 sequences, more than 15% of them found a single time. In total, the top ten clones hold approximately 10% of the sample. This clonotype has ten or more counts. No antigen is known for it. No per-base quality is available; no much larger clone lies one base away. The study at large found these results: The authors suggested that each seasonal influenza vaccination may recruit only a limited number of new T cells.

The receptor was derived from a middle-aged man who received an inactivated influenza vaccine. Donor details come from another sample of the same person, matched by shared clones. The chain uses TRBV5-1 and TRBJ2-7, with no confidently assigned D gene. Source: PBMCs from blood, taken 11 to 12 days after vaccination. The CDR3 amino acid sequence is: CASSLDVSNYEQYF. The nucleotide sequence is given as TGCGCCAGCAGCTTGGATGTCAGCAACTACGAGCAGTACTTC.